One TCR beta chain is described in this entry. Its cognate antigen is unknown. Repertoires were generated with immunoSEQ multiplex PCR, while TCRdb's copy carries only in-frame clones and drops some. The top ten clones hold 1% to 1.3% of a sample with some 49,000 clones, around 80% of them seen once. This sample stems from a study of memory B cells and T cells in multiple sclerosis. After stimulus-free culture, autoproliferating CFSE-dim and non-proliferating CFSE-high T cells were sequenced separately. Replicate wells were pooled after approximately 7 days of stimulus-free culture of approximately 5x10^7 CFSE-labeled PBMCs. Germline CDR1 reads SGHTA; CDR2 reads FQGTGA. Between the trimmed V and J ends, which lost 2 bases and 0 bases, there was a span of 13 bases. The CDR3 totals 16 residues.

The V gene is TRBV7-3, the J gene TRBJ1-1; D uncertain. Material for sequencing was PBMCs from blood kept in culture. The receptor was isolated from a human donor with multiple sclerosis. The CDR3 nucleotides are TGTGCCAGCAGCTTACGGCGTACGGCCATGAACACTGAAGCTTTCTTT. This sequence encodes CASSLRRTAMNTEAFF.